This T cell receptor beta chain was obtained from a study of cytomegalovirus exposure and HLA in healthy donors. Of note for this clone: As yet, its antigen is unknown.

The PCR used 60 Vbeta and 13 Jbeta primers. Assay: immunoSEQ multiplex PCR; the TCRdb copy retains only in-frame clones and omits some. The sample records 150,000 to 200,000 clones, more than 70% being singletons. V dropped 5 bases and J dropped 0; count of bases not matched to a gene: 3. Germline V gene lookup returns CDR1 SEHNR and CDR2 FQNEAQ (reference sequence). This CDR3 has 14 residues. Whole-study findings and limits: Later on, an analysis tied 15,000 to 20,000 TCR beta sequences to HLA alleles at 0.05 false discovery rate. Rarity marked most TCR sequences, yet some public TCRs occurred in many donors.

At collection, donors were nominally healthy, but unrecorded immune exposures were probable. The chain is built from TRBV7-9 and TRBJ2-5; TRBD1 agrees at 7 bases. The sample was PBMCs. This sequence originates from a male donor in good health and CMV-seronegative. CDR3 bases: TGTGCCAGCAGCCATGACAGGGACCAAGAGACCCAGTACTTC. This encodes CASSHDRDQETQYF.